Following are 5 T cell receptor beta chains from one sample sequenced in a study of cytomegalovirus exposure and HLA in healthy donors. Primers: 60 Vbeta forward and 13 Jbeta reverse. Only in-frame clones appear in the TCRdb table, and some are missing; sequencing was by immunoSEQ multiplex PCR. The table has about 170,000 clones, under 85% seen once. The sample comprised PBMCs. These receptors were obtained from a woman under 30 in good health and CMV-seropositive.

The J gene is TRBJ2-7, the V gene TRBV11-2; D might be TRBD1 (7 bases). The CDR3 extends over 17 amino acids. Germline CDR1 reads SGHAT; CDR2 reads FQNNGV. V was trimmed by 0 bases and J by 3 bases, leaving 18 bases between them. This CDR3 is CASSLDSRQGGDYEQYF. Here the CDR3 DNA reads TGTGCCAGCAGCTTAGATTCGCGGCAGGGGGGAGACTACGAGCAGTACTTC.

V usage is TRBV10-3 and J usage is TRBJ1-5, with D tentatively TRBD1 (5 bases). V was pared by 5 bases and J by 3 bases, with 8 bases between. The CDR3 is made up of 13 amino acids. Germline V CDR1 and CDR2: ENHRY, SYGVKD. The CDR3: CAISRDSNQPQHF. As DNA, the CDR3 is TGTGCCATCAGTCGGGACTCCAATCAGCCCCAGCATTTT.

The rearrangement links TRBV30 to TRBJ2-2; 10 bases fit TRBD1. Germline trimming cut 4 bases from V and 5 bases from J; bases unmatched to any gene: 4. CDR1 GTSNPN and CDR2 SVGIG come from the germline V gene (reference sequence). This CDR3 spans 14 amino acids. In DNA, the CDR3 is TGTGCCTGGACCGGGACAGGGGAAACCGGGGAGCTGTTTTTT. Protein sequence: CAWTGTGETGELFF.

The chain combines TRBV9 with TRBJ2-2, with TRBD1 matching 8 bases. The CDR3 is 15 amino acids. Germline V gene sequence: CDR1 SGDLS, CDR2 YYNGEE. V lost 5 bases and J lost 1; bases outside the gene matches: 4. The CDR3 loop is CASSLTGGNTGELFF. CDR3 nucleotides: TGTGCCAGCAGTCTCACAGGGGGGAACACCGGGGAGCTGTTTTTT. Combining the CDR3 with reference TRBV9 and TRBJ2-2 gives the whole variable domain DSGVTQTPKHLITATGQRVTLRCSPRSGDLSVYWYQQSLDQGLQFLIQYYNGEERAKGNILERFSAQQFPDLHSELNLSSLELGDSALYFCASSLTGGNTGELFFGEGSRLTVL.

V usage is TRBV30 and J usage is TRBJ1-3, with 10 bases that match TRBD1. Looked up from germline, CDR1 is GTSNPN and CDR2 is SVGIG (reference sequence). There are 20 residues in the CDR3. The V and J ends lost 4 bases and 2 bases, in that order; junction bases with no gene match: 20. CDR3 region: CAWTHPGTGEGEAAGNTIYF. CDR3 DNA: TGTGCCTGGACCCACCCGGGGACAGGGGAAGGAGAGGCAGCTGGAAACACCATATATTTT.